Listed here are 11 T cell receptor beta chains from one sample, sequenced in a study of T cell repertoires in cytomegalovirus infection. TCRdb called the reads again in MiXCR, with one record for every CDR3 protein. Of over 200,000 distinct CDR3 sequences in the sample, around 15% were seen once. The source material was PBMCs. The receptors here all came from a human donor in good health (CMV status not recorded). Some clones in this sample may be carry-over from other donors' samples.

This rearrangement joins TRBV20-1 to TRBJ1-1, with TRBD1 matching over 8 bases. Looked up from germline, CDR1 is DFQATT and CDR2 is SNEGSKA (reference sequence). CDR3 size: 15 residues. V was pared by 4 bases and J by 3 bases, with 10 bases of the junction left unmatched. CDR3 region: CSANPEDRVDTEAFF. The DNA for the CDR3 is TGCAGTGCTAACCCGGAGGACAGGGTGGACACTGAAGCTTTCTTT.

In this sample, this clonotype turned up many times. V usage is TRBV6-1 and J usage is TRBJ2-1, with 11 bases identical to TRBD2. Trimming cost V 10 bases and J 8 bases; bases outside gene matches: 10. The length of the CDR3 is 14 residues. Germline-derived CDR1 and CDR2 are MNHNS and SASEGT. Here the CDR3 DNA reads TGTGCCACTACTAGCGGGAGAGATACGGATGAGCAGTTCTTC. The encoded protein is CATTSGRDTDEQFF.

This clonotype was observed a handful of times. This chain uses TRBV20-1 with TRBJ1-2; TRBD1 matches 7 bases. J was trimmed by 2 bases and V by 3 bases; bases with no gene match: 3. The CDR3 covers 13 residues. CDR1 is DFQATT and CDR2 is SNEGSKA in the germline V gene (reference sequence). CDR3 bases: TGCAGTGCTAGCGAGGACAGGAACTATGGCTACACCTTC. As protein: CSASEDRNYGYTF.

This clonotype was counted only a few times. The genes are TRBV5-1 and TRBJ2-3, with 8 bases fitting TRBD2. Germline V lookup: CDR1 SGHRS, CDR2 YFSETQ. V shed 0 bases, J shed 1 base, and the junction held 7 bases outside the gene matches. The CDR3 extends over 17 amino acids. The CDR3 region is CASSLGSLAAGTDTQYF. In DNA form, the CDR3 reads TGCGCCAGCAGCTTGGGATCACTAGCGGCGGGCACAGATACGCAGTATTTT.

This clonotype is categorized as medium-sized (0.01 to 0.1%). The chain uses TRBV7-8 and TRBJ1-1; D possibly corresponds to TRBD1 (5 bases). The CDR3 is made up of 17 amino acids. V lost 4 bases and J lost 1, with 19 bases in between. Per the germline V gene, CDR1 is SGHVS and CDR2 is FQNEAQ. The CDR3 spells CASSSTLVVGGNTEAFF. The CDR3 DNA follows: TGTGCCAGCAGCTCCACCCTCGTAGTGGGGGGGAACACTGAAGCTTTCTTT.

This clonotype was recorded many times. The chain uses TRBV20-1 and TRBJ2-7, with 9 positions matching TRBD2. In germline, CDR1 is DFQATT, CDR2 SNEGSKA (reference sequence). CDR3 size: 15 residues. V shed 2 bases and J 6 bases; nucleotides not matched to a gene: 11. The CDR3 reads CSARKGGGARSEQYF. In DNA, the CDR3 is TGCAGTGCTAGAAAGGGCGGGGGGGCCCGGTCCGAGCAGTACTTC.

This clonotype occurred many times. V and J are TRBV7-2 and TRBJ2-3; 10 nucleotides match TRBD2. Germline loops: CDR1 SGHTA, CDR2 FQGNSA. CDR3 length: 16 amino acids. V shed 5 bases, J shed 0 bases, and the junction held 5 bases outside the gene matches. The CDR3 sequence is CASSILLAGSTDTQYF. The CDR3 DNA is TGTGCCAGCAGCATACTACTAGCGGGAAGCACAGATACGCAGTATTTT.

The sample holds many counts of this clonotype. The chain is built from TRBV7-8 and TRBJ2-5, with unresolved D. The germline CDR1 and CDR2 sequences are SGHVS and FQNEAQ. The CDR3 totals 10 residues. The germline V and J ends were trimmed by 8 bases and 2 bases, with 3 bases remaining between them. The CDR3 loop reads CASRQETQYF. The DNA of the CDR3 is TGTGCCAGCCGGCAAGAGACCCAGTACTTC. Combining the CDR3 with reference TRBV7-8 and TRBJ2-5 gives the whole variable domain GAGVSQSPRYKVAKRGQDVALRCDPISGHVSLFWYQQALGQGPEFLTYFQNEAQLDKSGLPSDRFFAERPEGSVSTLKIQRTQQEDSAVYLCASRQETQYFGPGTRLLVL.

This clonotype was observed many times. The chain carries TRBV7-2 and TRBJ1-6; 8 bases are shared with TRBD1. After removal of 5 bases from V and 10 bases from J, the junction contained 10 bases not matched to a gene. This CDR3 has 15 amino acids. CDR1 SGHTA and CDR2 FQGNSA come from the germline V gene. The CDR3 region is CASSVDRGNRSPLHF. The CDR3 DNA reads TGTGCCAGCAGCGTCGACAGGGGAAATAGGTCACCCCTCCACTTT.

This chain uses TRBV6-1 with TRBJ1-5, with 7 positions matching TRBD1. Germline V gives CDR1 MNHNS, CDR2 SASEGT. The CDR3 is 14 residues long. The V segment lost 5 bases and the J segment 6 bases; nucleotides outside the gene matches: 7. DNA for the CDR3: TGTGCCAGCAGTCAACAGGGGAAGGGTCAGCCCCAGCATTTT. The encoded protein is CASSQQGKGQPQHF.

This clonotype was counted a few times. The V and J genes are TRBV20-1 and TRBJ1-6; D is unresolved. This CDR3 spans 15 amino acids. CDR1 DFQATT and CDR2 SNEGSKA come from the germline V gene (reference sequence). Trimming took off 3 bases at V and 5 bases at J, with 14 bases between the two ends. The CDR3 loop is CSASRRAGDNSPLHF. The CDR3 nucleotides read TGCAGTGCTAGTCGGAGGGCTGGAGATAATTCACCCCTCCACTTT.